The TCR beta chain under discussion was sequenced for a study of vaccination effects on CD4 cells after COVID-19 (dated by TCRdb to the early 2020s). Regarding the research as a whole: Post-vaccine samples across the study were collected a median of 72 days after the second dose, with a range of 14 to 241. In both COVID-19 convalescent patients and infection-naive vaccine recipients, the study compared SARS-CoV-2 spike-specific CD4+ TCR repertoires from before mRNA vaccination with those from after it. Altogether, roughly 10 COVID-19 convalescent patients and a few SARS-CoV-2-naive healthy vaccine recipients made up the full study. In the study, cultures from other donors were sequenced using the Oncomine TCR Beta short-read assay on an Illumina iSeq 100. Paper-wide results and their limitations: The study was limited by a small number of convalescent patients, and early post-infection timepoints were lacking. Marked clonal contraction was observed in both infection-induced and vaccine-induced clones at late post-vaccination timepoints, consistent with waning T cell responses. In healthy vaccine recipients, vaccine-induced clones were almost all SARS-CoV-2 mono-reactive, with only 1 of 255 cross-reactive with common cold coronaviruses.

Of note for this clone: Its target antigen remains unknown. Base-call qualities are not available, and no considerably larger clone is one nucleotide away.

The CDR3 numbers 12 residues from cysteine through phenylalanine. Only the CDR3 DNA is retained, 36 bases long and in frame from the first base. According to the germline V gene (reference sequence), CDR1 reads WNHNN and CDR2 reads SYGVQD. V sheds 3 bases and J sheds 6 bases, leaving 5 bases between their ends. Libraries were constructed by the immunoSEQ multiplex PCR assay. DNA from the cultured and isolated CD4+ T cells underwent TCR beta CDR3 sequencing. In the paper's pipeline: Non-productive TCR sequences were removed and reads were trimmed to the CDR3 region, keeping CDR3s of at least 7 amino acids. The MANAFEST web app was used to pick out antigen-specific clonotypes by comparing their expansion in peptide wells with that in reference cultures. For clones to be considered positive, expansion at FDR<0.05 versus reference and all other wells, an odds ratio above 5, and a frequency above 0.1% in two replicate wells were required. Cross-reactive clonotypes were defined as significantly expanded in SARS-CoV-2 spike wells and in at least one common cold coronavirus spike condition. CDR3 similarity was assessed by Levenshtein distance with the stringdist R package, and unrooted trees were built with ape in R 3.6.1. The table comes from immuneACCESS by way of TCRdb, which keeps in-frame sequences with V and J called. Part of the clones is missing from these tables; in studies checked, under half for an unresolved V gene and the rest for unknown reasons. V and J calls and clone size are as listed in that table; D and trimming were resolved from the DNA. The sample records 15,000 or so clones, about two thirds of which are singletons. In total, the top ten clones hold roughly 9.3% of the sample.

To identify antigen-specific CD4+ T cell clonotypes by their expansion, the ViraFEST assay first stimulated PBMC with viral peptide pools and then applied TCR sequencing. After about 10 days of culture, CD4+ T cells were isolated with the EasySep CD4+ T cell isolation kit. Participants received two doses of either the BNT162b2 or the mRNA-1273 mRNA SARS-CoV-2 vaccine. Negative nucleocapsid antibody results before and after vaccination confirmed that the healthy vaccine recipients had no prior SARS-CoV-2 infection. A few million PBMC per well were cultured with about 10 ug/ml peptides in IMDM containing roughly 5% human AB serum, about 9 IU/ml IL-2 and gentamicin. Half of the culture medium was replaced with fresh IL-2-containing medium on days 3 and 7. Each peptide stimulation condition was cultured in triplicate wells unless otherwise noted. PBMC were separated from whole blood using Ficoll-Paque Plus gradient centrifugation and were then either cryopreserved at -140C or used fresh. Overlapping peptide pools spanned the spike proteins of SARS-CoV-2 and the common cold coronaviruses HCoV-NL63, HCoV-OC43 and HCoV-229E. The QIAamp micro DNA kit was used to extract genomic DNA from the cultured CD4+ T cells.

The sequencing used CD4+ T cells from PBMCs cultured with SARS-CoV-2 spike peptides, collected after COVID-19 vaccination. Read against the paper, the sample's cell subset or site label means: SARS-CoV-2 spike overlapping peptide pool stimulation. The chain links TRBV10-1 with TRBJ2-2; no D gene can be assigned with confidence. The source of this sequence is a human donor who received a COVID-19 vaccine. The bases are TGCGCCAGCAGTGACCTACCCGGGGAGCTGTTTTTT. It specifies CASSDLPGELFF.